The 3 T cell receptor beta chains given below trace back to one sample, sequenced in a study of blood T cell repertoires in COVID-19. Method: immunoSEQ multiplex PCR; TCRdb's copy keeps in-frame clones and lacks some. The sample lists about 280,000 clones; 88% were seen once. What was sequenced was peripheral blood. Receptor source: a woman aged 25 to 39 with COVID-19, enrolled during active disease.

This chain uses TRBV5-1 with TRBJ1-2, with TRBD1 identical over 8 bases. The CDR3 is made up of 14 amino acids. The junction had 6 bases not matched to a gene; V was cut back by 2 bases and J by 6 bases. Germline assignment: CDR1 SGHRS and CDR2 YFSETQ. The CDR3 DNA reads TGCGCCAGCAGCTTTCAGGGGGCCTCTAATGGCTACACCTTC. As protein: CASSFQGASNGYTF. The whole variable domain, remainder taken from reference TRBV5-1 and TRBJ1-2, is KAGVTQTPRYLIKTRGQQVTLSCSPISGHRSVSWYQQTPGQGLQFLFEYFSETQRNKGNFPGRFSGRQFSNSRSEMNVSTLELGDSALYLCASSFQGASNGYTFGSGTRLTVV.

The rearrangement links TRBV7-2 to TRBJ2-1; perhaps TRBD2 as D (6 bases). Germline loops: CDR1 SGHTA, CDR2 FQGNSA. The V end lost 3 bases, the J end lost 10 bases, and 16 bases lay between the germline ends. The CDR3 length is 14 residues. CDR3 DNA: TGTGCCAGCAGCTTGGGCTACCAACGGGGGGAGCAGTTCTTC. The encoded protein is CASSLGYQRGEQFF.

The chain has TRBV4-1 and TRBJ2-7, with TRBD2 matching 11 bases. Germline lookup yields CDR1 MGHRA and CDR2 YSYEKL. The length of the CDR3 is 15 residues. The J segment lost 2 bases and the V segment lost 4 bases, leaving 4 bases of the junction unmatched. The CDR3 reads CASSRGTSGTYEQYF. The CDR3 DNA follows: TGCGCCAGCAGCCGGGGGACTAGCGGAACCTACGAGCAGTACTTC.